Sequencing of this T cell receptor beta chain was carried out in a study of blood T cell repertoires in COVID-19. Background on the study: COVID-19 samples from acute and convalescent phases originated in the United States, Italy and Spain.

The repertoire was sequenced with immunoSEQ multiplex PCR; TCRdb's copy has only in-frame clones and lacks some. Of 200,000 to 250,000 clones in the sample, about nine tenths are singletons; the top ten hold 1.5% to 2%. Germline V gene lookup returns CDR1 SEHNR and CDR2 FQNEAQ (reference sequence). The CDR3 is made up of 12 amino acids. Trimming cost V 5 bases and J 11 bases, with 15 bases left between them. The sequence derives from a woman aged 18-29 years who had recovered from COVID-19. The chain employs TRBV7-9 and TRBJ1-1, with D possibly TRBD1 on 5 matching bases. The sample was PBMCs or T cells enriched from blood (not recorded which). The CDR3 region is CASSQQPGMAFF. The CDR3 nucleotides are TGTGCCAGCAGCCAGCAGCCAGGGATGGCTTTCTTT.